The 24 T cell receptor beta chains given below trace back to one sample, sequenced in a study of T cell responses to AZD1222 COVID-19 vaccine. Measured with immunoSEQ multiplex PCR; TCRdb has only the in-frame clones, and not every one. The repertoire holds around 150,000 clones, with 80% to 95% as singletons. The source was peripheral blood, collected 28 days after the second AZD1222 dose. The receptors originated from an adult who received the AZD1222 COVID-19 vaccine.

The chain couples TRBV7-8 to TRBJ2-5, with TRBD2 matching 8 bases. Germline CDR1 is SGHVS and CDR2 is FQNEAQ. V shed 5 bases, J shed 1 base, and the junction held 6 bases outside the gene matches. The CDR3 covers 15 residues. CDR3 bases: TGTGCCAGCAGCAGGTGGCGGGAGGCCCAAGAGACCCAGTACTTC. This sequence encodes CASSRWREAQETQYF. The whole variable domain, remainder taken from reference TRBV7-8 and TRBJ2-5, is GAGVSQSPRYKVAKRGQDVALRCDPISGHVSLFWYQQALGQGPEFLTYFQNEAQLDKSGLPSDRFFAERPEGSVSTLKIQRTQQEDSAVYLCASSRWREAQETQYFGPGTRLLVL.

This clone was seen once. The CDR3 region is CASSLAVNTGELFF. The CDR3 DNA follows: TGTGCCAGCAGCTTAGCGGTGAACACCGGGGAGCTGTTTTTT. V is TRBV5-4 and J is TRBJ2-2; weak D call: TRBD2 (5 bases). The CDR3 runs 14 residues. CDR1 and CDR2 from the germline V gene are SGHNT and YYREEE (reference sequence). The ends were cut back, 2 bases at V and 1 base at J, with 6 bases in the middle.

The V gene is TRBV18, the J gene TRBJ1-5, with TRBD1 matching 8 bases. The trim removed 2 bases at V and 2 bases at J, leaving 2 bases unmatched. Germline V gene sequence: CDR1 KGHSH, CDR2 LQKENI. The CDR3 sequence is 15 residues long. DNA for the CDR3: TGTGCCAGCTCACCAGAGGACAGGGGCAATCAGCCCCAGCATTTT. Translating gives CASSPEDRGNQPQHF.

The chain joins TRBV19 to TRBJ1-3, with a possible D match to TRBD1 (5 bases). The V end lost 3 bases, the J end lost 5 bases, and 11 bases lay between the germline ends. Germline CDR1 is LNHDA and CDR2 is SQIVND (reference sequence). The length of the CDR3 is 14 residues. CDR3 nucleotide sequence: TGTGCCAGTAGTATGGACACTGGCCGAAACACCATATATTTT. Its protein is CASSMDTGRNTIYF.

The chain recombines TRBV9 with TRBJ1-2; no reliable D call. This CDR3 comprises 12 residues. Germline CDR1 is SGDLS and CDR2 is YYNGEE. Trimming took 3 bases from V and 4 from J, leaving 7 bases between them. The chain's CDR3 is CASSEGPYGYTF. The CDR3 nucleotides are TGTGCCAGCAGCGAGGGCCCCTATGGCTACACCTTC.

This chain connects TRBV29-1 to TRBJ2-3, with D perhaps TRBD2 (6 bases). Trimming shortened V by 0 bases and J by 0 bases, and 19 bases separated the two germline ends. Germline V gene data show CDR1 as SQVTM and CDR2 as ANQGSEA. The CDR3 length is 18 residues. CDR3 nucleotides: TGCAGCGTTGAAGATTGGGCCGGGAGTATGACTAGCACAGATACGCAGTATTTT. Translated: CSVEDWAGSMTSTDTQYF.

The chain combines TRBV7-8 with TRBJ1-3, with a possible D match to TRBD1 (6 bases). The CDR3 loop spans 14 amino acids. In germline, CDR1 is SGHVS, CDR2 FQNEAQ. Trimming stripped 3 bases from V and 2 bases from J, with 8 bases between. The CDR3 coding sequence is TGTGCCAGCAGCTTCTCAGGGGCTGGAAACACCATATATTTT. Its translation is CASSFSGAGNTIYF.

V and J are TRBV7-9 and TRBJ2-7; 8 nucleotides match TRBD2. The trim removed 5 bases at V and 6 bases at J, leaving 12 bases unmatched. CDR3 length: 15 residues. Per germline, CDR1 SEHNR and CDR2 FQNEAQ (reference sequence). CDR3 nucleotides: TGTGCCAGCAGCGGACAGACTAGCGATTTCCCCGAGCAGTACTTC. This encodes CASSGQTSDFPEQYF. The variable domain in full, completed from reference TRBV7-9 and TRBJ2-7, reads DTGVSQNPRHKITKRGQNVTFRCDPISEHNRLYWYRQTLGQGPEFLTYFQNEAQLEKSRLLSDRFSAERPKGSFSTLEIQRTEQGDSAMYLCASSGQTSDFPEQYFGPGTRLTVT.

J is TRBJ2-7 and V is TRBV30, with 7 bases aligning to TRBD2. The CDR3 sequence is 15 residues long. CDR1 is GTSNPN and CDR2 is SVGIG in the germline V gene (reference sequence). J gave up 4 bases and V 4 bases, and 13 bases lay outside the gene matches. DNA of the CDR3: TGTGCCTGGAATGCGCGGGAGTCGTATGGATACGAGCAGTACTTC. It translates to CAWNARESYGYEQYF.

This clone appeared a single time. The chain links TRBV19 to TRBJ2-7; 11 nucleotides agree with TRBD2. Germline V gene lookup returns CDR1 LNHDA and CDR2 SQIVND (reference sequence). The CDR3 sequence is 18 residues long. V gave up 2 bases and J gave up 2 bases; unmatched junction bases: 11. The CDR3 region has the DNA TGTGCCAGTAGTATAACAACTAGCGGGAGTTCGCGGGCCTACGAGCAGTACTTC. Protein: CASSITTSGSSRAYEQYF.

The rearrangement uses TRBV27 and TRBJ2-7; 11 nucleotides align to TRBD1. Germline V gives CDR1 MNHEY, CDR2 SMNVEV (reference sequence). The CDR3 length is 15 residues. Trimming took 6 bases from V and 0 from J; bases not matched to a gene: 4. CDR3 nucleotides: TGTGCCAGCAGACCGGGGACAGGGGGCTCCTACGAGCAGTACTTC. Translated, it gives CASRPGTGGSYEQYF.

This chain uses TRBV19 with TRBJ2-7, with 8 bases aligning to TRBD1. The CDR3 sequence is 14 residues long. Germline assignment: CDR1 LNHDA and CDR2 SQIVND (reference sequence). Germline trimming cut 10 bases from V and 5 bases from J; bases unmatched to any gene: 13. The CDR3 region is CATQGQGIYHEQYF. In DNA form, the CDR3 reads TGTGCCACCCAAGGACAGGGTATCTACCACGAGCAGTACTTC.

This rearrangement joins TRBV6-1 to TRBJ1-1, with D perhaps matching TRBD1 (5 bases). The CDR3 consists of 14 residues. Germline V CDR1 and CDR2: MNHNS, SASEGT. Trimming left V 3 bases short and J 3 bases short, with 11 bases between. The CDR3 DNA is TGTGCCAGCAGTGACCAGGGAGGTCACACTGAAGCTTTCTTT. Amino acid sequence: CASSDQGGHTEAFF.

The chain couples TRBV19 to TRBJ2-1, with 10 bases matching TRBD2. V was pared by 10 bases and J by 5 bases, with 11 bases of the junction left unmatched. Germline lookup yields CDR1 LNHDA and CDR2 SQIVND (reference sequence). The CDR3 is made up of 15 amino acids. The CDR3 sequence is CATTRASGRDNEQFF. The CDR3 coding sequence is TGTGCCACAACTCGGGCTAGCGGGAGAGACAATGAGCAGTTCTTC.

This clone was detected a few times. The V and J genes are TRBV6-5 and TRBJ2-3; TRBD2 might be the D (5 bases). Looked up from germline, CDR1 is MNHEY and CDR2 is SVGAGI. This CDR3 is 14 amino acids long. V dropped 1 base and J dropped 1 base, with 6 bases sitting between them. This CDR3 is CASSYFGGTDTQYF. CDR3 DNA: TGTGCCAGCAGTTACTTCGGGGGCACAGATACGCAGTATTTT.

The chain carries TRBV6-5 and TRBJ1-4, with TRBD1 as a possible D gene (6 bases). This CDR3 is built from 13 residues. CDR1 and CDR2 (germline): MNHEY, SVGAGI. V was trimmed by 2 bases and J by 13 bases, leaving 14 bases between them. CDR3 sequence: CASSYGTGKRLFF. The CDR3 bases are TGTGCCAGCAGTTACGGAACAGGGAAACGACTGTTTTTT.

This clone is a singleton in its sample. The chain couples TRBV4-1 to TRBJ2-7, with a possible D match to TRBD1 (7 bases). This CDR3 region has 15 residues. Trimming pared 5 bases from V and 2 bases from J, leaving 16 bases between. Germline CDR1 reads MGHRA; CDR2 reads YSYEKL. The CDR3 is CASSGGSDRTYEQYF. The CDR3 bases are TGCGCCAGCAGCGGAGGGTCGGACAGGACCTACGAGCAGTACTTC.

The rearrangement uses TRBV20-1 and TRBJ2-1; D uncertain. The CDR3 runs 11 residues. Germline V gene lookup returns CDR1 DFQATT and CDR2 SNEGSKA (reference sequence). V was shortened by 6 bases and J by 9 bases, with 12 bases between the two germline ends. The CDR3 nucleotides are TGCAGTGCGCCCTCTCGCCCTGAGCAGTTCTTC. Amino acids: CSAPSRPEQFF.

The chain couples TRBV19 to TRBJ1-1; D unclear. CDR1 and CDR2 from the germline V gene are LNHDA and SQIVND (reference sequence). V lost 2 bases to trimming and J lost 1 base, with 8 bases between them. CDR3 size: 14 residues. CDR3 bases: TGTGCCAGTAGTATAAGTGTCGGGAACACTGAAGCTTTCTTT. Its translation: CASSISVGNTEAFF.

This chain connects TRBV19 to TRBJ1-4; 9 nucleotides align to TRBD1. J lost 8 bases, V lost 5 bases, and 6 bases had no gene match. The CDR3 contains 14 residues. Germline values: CDR1 LNHDA, CDR2 SQIVND (reference sequence). CDR3 sequence: CASSPDRGGEKLFF. CDR3 bases: TGTGCCAGTAGTCCGGACAGGGGTGGGGAAAAACTGTTTTTT.

V gene TRBV11-2 combines with J gene TRBJ1-4; 10 bases map to TRBD1. Germline loops: CDR1 SGHAT, CDR2 FQNNGV. The J segment lost 5 bases and the V segment lost 5 bases, leaving 8 bases of the junction unmatched. The CDR3 totals 16 residues. The CDR3 nucleotides read TGTGCCAGCAGCGATCGGGACAGGGGTCTCAATGAAAAACTGTTTTTT. It yields the protein CASSDRDRGLNEKLFF.

The chain employs TRBV7-8 and TRBJ1-6, with 9 nucleotides matching TRBD1. The CDR3 is 15 residues long. CDR1 and CDR2 (germline): SGHVS, FQNEAQ. With V trimmed by 5 bases and J by 7 bases, 6 bases remained unmatched. The CDR3, as DNA: TGTGCCAGCAGCACGGGACAGGGAAGGAATTCACCCCTCCACTTT. Residues: CASSTGQGRNSPLHF.

This sequence joins TRBV6-1 and TRBJ1-5; no definite D call. Germline V gene lookup returns CDR1 MNHNS and CDR2 SASEGT. The V end was cut by 7 bases, the J end by 1 base, with 8 bases between. CDR3 size: 13 residues. CDR3 region: CASKGSSNQPQHF. CDR3 coding DNA: TGTGCCAGCAAGGGTTCAAGCAATCAGCCCCAGCATTTT.

This clone has a handful of counts. The chain joins TRBV6-5 to TRBJ2-3, with 11 nucleotides matching TRBD2. Germline CDR1 and CDR2: MNHEY and SVGAGI. With V trimmed by 10 bases and J by 3 bases, 6 bases remained unmatched. This CDR3 is 14 amino acids long. CDR3 region: CATSGLADTDTQYF. The CDR3 DNA is TGTGCCACGTCGGGACTAGCGGATACAGATACGCAGTATTTT.